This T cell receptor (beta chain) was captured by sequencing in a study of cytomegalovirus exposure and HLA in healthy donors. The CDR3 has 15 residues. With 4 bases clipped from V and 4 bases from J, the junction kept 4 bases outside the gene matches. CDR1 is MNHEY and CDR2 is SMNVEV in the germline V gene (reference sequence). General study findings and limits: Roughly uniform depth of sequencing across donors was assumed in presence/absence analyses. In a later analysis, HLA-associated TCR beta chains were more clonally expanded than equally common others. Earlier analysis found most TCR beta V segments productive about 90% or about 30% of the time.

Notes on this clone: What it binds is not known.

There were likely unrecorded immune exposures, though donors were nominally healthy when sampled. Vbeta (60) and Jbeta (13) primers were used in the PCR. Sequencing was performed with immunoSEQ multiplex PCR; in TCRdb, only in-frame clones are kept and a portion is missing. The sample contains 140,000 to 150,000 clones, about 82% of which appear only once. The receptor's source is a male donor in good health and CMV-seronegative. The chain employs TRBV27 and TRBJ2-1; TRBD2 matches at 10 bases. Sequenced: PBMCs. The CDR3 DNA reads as TGTGCCAGCAGTTCCGTAGCGGGAGGTTACAATGAGCAGTTCTTC. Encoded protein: CASSSVAGGYNEQFF.